Detailed here is one T cell receptor beta chain. CDR1 MNHEY and CDR2 SMNVEV come from the germline V gene (reference sequence). The V and J ends lost 6 bases and 0 bases respectively, with 12 bases between them. The CDR3 length is 14 residues. The authors' processing: Nucleated cell number was recorded as an estimate derived from reference gene primer amplification. Sequencing was performed with immunoSEQ multiplex PCR; in TCRdb, only in-frame clones are kept and a portion is missing. The D gene and trimming were derived from the DNA, and the V and J assignments and clone size from that table. The sample shows 150,000 to 200,000 clones, 75% to 90% of them seen only once. The data originate from a study of blood T cell repertoires in COVID-19. Participants came from about 23 US areas, aged roughly 18 to 89 years.

This chain uses TRBV27 with TRBJ2-7, with D maybe TRBD1 (5 bases). This receptor was obtained from a woman aged 55-70 years who had recovered from COVID-19. The sample was PBMCs or T cells enriched from blood (not recorded which). The CDR3 here is CASRPTEYSYEQYF. CDR3 nucleotide sequence: TGTGCCAGCAGACCGACAGAGTACTCCTACGAGCAGTACTTC.